These T cell receptor beta chains were read from a single sample in a study of blood T cell repertoires in COVID-19. TCRdb's copy holds only in-frame clones and misses some; the assay was immunoSEQ multiplex PCR. The sample shows 95,000 or so clones, under 90% of them seen only once. Sequencing was performed on peripheral blood. The source of these receptors is a human donor in a cohort sampled during active COVID-19. Both conserved end residues are part of each CDR3.

J: TRBJ2-1
V: TRBV12-1
CDR3: CASSPSSKVAGGYNEQFF

J: TRBJ2-5
V: TRBV24-1
CDR3: CATRHSGEETQYF

J: TRBJ2-1
V: TRBV29-1
CDR3: CSVEFGTGGNEQFF

J: TRBJ2-2
V: TRBV24-1
CDR3: CATSDTSGAHTGELFF

J: TRBJ1-5
V: TRBV7-6
CDR3: CASSLIFQVQPLTDQPQHF

J: TRBJ1-6
V: TRBV5-5
CDR3: CASSLGQENSPLHF

J: TRBJ1-5
V: TRBV19
CDR3: CASSTGQAFGQPQHF

J: TRBJ2-2
V: TRBV7-6
CDR3: CASSLRQGNTGELFF

J: TRBJ2-1
V: TRBV6-2/TRBV6-3
CDR3: CASSPTGNFNEQFF

J: TRBJ1-1
V: TRBV27
CDR3: CASSRLNTEAFF

J: TRBJ1-6
V: TRBV27
CDR3: CASSRRGENSPLHF

J: TRBJ1-1
V: TRBV6-5
CDR3: CASSRRGPTPPEAFF

J: TRBJ2-3
V: TRBV28
CDR3: CASSQIGTGGPTDTQYF

J: TRBJ1-1
V: TRBV11-3
CDR3: CASSLVGTSEAFF